This T cell receptor (beta chain) was sequenced during a study of blood T cell repertoires in COVID-19. Trimming left V 5 bases short and J 4 bases short, with 17 bases between. The CDR3 is 15 residues long. Germline assignment: CDR1 LGHDT and CDR2 YNNKEL (reference sequence). Authors' data handling: Estimation of nucleated cell counts was performed using reference gene primer amplification. TCRdb's copy holds only in-frame clones and misses some; the assay was immunoSEQ multiplex PCR. The V and J calls and clone size are taken from that table; D and trimming were inferred from the DNA. The table includes about 83,000 clones, around 87% detected once.

The receptor comes from a man of 80 years or more with active or convalescent COVID-19. The sequenced sample consisted of peripheral blood. The chain combines TRBV3-1 (or the pseudogene TRBV3-2) with TRBJ1-1, with D possibly TRBD1 on 6 matching bases. The CDR3 DNA reads as TGTGCCAGCAGCGCCCTCCGGGGGGCGGGCACTGAAGCTTTCTTT. Its translation: CASSALRGAGTEAFF.